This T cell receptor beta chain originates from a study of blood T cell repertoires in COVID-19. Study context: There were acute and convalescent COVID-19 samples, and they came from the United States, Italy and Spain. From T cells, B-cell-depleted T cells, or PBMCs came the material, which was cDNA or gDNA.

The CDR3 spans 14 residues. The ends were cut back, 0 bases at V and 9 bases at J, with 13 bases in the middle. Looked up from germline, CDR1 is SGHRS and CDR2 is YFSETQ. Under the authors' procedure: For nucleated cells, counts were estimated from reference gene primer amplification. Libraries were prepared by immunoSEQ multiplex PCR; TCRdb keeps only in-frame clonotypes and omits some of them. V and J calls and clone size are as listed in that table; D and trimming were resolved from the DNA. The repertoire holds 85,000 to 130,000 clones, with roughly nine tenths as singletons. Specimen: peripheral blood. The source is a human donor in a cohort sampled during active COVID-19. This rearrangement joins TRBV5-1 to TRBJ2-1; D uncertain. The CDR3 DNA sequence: TGCGCCAGCAGCTTGGAACCCACAGCCATTGAGCAGTTCTTC. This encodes CASSLEPTAIEQFF.